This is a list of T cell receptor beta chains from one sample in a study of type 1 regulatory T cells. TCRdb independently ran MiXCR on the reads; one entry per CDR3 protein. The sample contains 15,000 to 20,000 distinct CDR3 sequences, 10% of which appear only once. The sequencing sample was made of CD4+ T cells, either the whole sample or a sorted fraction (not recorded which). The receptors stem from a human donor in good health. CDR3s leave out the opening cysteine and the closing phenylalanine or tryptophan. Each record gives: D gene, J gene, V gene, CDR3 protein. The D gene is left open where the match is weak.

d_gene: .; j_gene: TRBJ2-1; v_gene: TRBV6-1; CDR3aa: ASSEATSYNEQF
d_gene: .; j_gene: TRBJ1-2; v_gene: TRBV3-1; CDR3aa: ASSQTIRDGYGYT
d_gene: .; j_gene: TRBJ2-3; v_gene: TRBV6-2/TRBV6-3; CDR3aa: ASTGSTDTQY
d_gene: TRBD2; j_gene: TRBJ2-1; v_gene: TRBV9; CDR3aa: ASSVQAGVVNEQF
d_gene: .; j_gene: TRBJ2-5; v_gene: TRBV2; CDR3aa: ASRGTTGLRGTQY
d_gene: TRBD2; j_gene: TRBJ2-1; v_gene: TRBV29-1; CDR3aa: SVPGTSGGSYNEQF
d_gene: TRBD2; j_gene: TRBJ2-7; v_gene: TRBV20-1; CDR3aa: SGSLAGSGPYEQY
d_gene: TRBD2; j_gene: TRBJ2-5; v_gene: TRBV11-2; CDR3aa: ASSPVVLAGQQETQY
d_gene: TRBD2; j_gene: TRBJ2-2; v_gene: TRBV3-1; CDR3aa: ASSQKLAVTGELF
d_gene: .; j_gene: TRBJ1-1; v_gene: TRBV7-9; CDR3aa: ASSLLQATGNTEAF
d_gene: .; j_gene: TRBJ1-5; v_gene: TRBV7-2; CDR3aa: AGSPMTGGNQPQH
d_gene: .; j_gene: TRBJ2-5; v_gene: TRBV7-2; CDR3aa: ASSRTWGRGETQY
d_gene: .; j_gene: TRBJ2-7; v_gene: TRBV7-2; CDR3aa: ASSPGTARSGTPQQY
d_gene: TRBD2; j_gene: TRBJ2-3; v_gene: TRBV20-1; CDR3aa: SASGRKDAQY
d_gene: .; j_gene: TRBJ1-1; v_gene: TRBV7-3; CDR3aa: ASSLRPQSLTEAF
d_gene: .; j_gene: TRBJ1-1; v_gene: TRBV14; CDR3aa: ASSPGVEAF
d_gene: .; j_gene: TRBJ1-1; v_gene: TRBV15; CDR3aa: ATSRVPNTEAF
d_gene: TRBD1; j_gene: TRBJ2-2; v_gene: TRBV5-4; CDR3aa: ASSSQTGMNTGELF
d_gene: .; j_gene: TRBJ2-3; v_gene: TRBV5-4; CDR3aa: ASSLGTLGDTQY
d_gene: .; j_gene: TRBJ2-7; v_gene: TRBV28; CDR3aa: ASNQSPTGKGNEQY
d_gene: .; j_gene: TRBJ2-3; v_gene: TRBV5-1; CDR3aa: ASSLGWLDTQY
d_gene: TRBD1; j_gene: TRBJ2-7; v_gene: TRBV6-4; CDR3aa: ASMPGQGEGYEQY
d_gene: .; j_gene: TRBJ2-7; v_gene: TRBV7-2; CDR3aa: ASSLDSRPGNEQY
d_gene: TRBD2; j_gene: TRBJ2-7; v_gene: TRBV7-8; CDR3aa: ASSFWLAGQGKAYEQY
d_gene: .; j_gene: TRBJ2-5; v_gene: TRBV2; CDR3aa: ASSEWVAQETQY
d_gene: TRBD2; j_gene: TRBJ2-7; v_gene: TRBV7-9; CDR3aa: ASSLSGRGDEQY
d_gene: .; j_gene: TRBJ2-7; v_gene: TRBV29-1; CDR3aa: SAEREGGYEQY
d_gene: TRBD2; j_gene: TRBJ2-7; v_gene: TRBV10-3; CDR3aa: AIQREGKMYEQY
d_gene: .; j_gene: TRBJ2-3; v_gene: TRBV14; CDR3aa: ASSRSPVTDTQY
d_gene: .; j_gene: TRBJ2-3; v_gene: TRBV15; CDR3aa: ATSDPPGTDTQY
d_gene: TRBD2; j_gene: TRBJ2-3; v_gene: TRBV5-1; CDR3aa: ASSPSGNTDTQY
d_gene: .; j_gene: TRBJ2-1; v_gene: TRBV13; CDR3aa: ASSLGRGNEQF
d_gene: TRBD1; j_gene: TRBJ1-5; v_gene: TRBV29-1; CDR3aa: SAAGGASNQPQH
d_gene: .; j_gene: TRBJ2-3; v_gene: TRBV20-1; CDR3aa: SARDEKTDTQY
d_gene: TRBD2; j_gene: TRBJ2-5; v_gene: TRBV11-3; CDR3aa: AGSLGTSGSSQETQY
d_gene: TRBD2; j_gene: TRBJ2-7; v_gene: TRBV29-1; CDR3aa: SVEAGGTATHEQY
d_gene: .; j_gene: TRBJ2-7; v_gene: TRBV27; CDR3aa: ASSLYVQEARY
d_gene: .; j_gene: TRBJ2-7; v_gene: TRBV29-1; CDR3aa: SVEDPQGYEQY
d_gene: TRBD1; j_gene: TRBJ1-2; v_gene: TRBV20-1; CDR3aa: SAPQGARGYT
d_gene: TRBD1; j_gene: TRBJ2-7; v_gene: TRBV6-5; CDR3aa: ASSYAGTGTGYEQY
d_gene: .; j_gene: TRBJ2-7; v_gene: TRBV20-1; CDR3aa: SARPGSYEQY
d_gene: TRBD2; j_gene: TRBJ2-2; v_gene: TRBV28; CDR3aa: ASSLPGLAGNGELF
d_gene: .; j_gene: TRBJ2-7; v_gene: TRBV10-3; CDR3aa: AISESALLGEQY
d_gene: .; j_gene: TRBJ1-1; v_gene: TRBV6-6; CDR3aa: ASKMRGSEAF
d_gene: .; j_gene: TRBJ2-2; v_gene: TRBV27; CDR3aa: ASSLPLLSGELF
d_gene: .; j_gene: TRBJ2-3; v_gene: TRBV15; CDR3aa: ATSRAERGVGDTQY
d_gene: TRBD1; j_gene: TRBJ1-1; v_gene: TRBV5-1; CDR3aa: ASSLIGQGFAAF
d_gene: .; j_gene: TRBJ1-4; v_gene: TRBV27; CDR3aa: ASSLGATGLEKLF
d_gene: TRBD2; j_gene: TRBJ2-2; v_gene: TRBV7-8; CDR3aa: ASSLRTSGNTGELF
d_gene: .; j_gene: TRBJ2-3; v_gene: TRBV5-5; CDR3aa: ASSLMGGSSTDTQY
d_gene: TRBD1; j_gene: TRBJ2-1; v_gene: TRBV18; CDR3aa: ASSPGTGAYNEQF
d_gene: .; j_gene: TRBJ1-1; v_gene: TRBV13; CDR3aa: ASTFYTEAF
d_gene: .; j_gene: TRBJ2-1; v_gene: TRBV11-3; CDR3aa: ASSLDDYSKQF
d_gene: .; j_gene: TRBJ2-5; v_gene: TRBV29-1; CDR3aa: SVDGRQETQY
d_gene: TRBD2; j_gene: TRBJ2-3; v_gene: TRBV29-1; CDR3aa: SVGREGDTQY
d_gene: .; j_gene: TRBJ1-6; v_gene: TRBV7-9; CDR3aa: ASSLNSPLH
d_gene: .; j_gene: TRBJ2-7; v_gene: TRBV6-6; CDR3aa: ASSTGDAAYEQY
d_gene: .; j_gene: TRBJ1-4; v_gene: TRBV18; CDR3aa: ASSLKKNEKLF
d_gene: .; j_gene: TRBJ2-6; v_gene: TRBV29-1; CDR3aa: SATSGGANVLT